The next 24 T cell receptor beta chains were all read from a single sample in a study of shared clonotypes between healthy human individuals (dated by TCRdb to 2020 to 2021). Libraries were made using the immunoSEQ multiplex PCR assay. Entries here come from immuneACCESS through TCRdb and include only in-frame sequences with V and J called. Some clones fail to appear in such tables; in the studies checked, an unresolved V gene covers under half of the shortfall, and the cause of the remainder is unknown. This sample holds some 500,000 clones; approximately 95% were observed only once. Nearly 0.065% of the sample lies in the top ten. Material for sequencing was naive CD4+ T cells sorted from blood. The cell subset or site label of this sample denotes: CD45RA+ positively selected. The receptor set was obtained from a woman under 40 in good health.

This clone has only one observation. V gene TRBV4-2 combines with J gene TRBJ2-7; D remains ambiguous. The CDR3 is 15 amino acids. Trimming left V 2 bases short and J 4 bases short, with 15 bases between. Germline V gives CDR1 LGHNA, CDR2 YNFKEQ. This CDR3 reads CASSQPTAEFYEQYF. DNA of the CDR3: TGTGCCAGCAGCCAACCAACCGCTGAGTTTTACGAGCAGTACTTC.

This clone was observed a single time. The V and J genes are TRBV28 and TRBJ2-6; the D is unclear. This CDR3 region has 13 residues. Germline assignment: CDR1 MDHEN and CDR2 SYDVKM. Trimming took 2 bases from V and 3 from J, leaving 2 bases between them. The CDR3 region has the DNA TGTGCCAGCAGTTTAGGTGGGGCCAACGTCCTGACTTTC. It translates to CASSLGGANVLTF.

V and J are TRBV4-1 and TRBJ2-1; 8 positions match TRBD2. CDR3 length equals 14 residues. Per germline, CDR1 MGHRA and CDR2 YSYEKL. The junction had 9 bases not matched to a gene; V was cut back by 3 bases and J by 11 bases. CDR3 sequence reads: CASSQSIAGLQQFF. Written as DNA, the CDR3 is TGCGCCAGCAGCCAGTCAATAGCGGGACTTCAGCAGTTCTTC.

The chain employs TRBV28 and TRBJ2-6; TRBD1 matches 10 bases. Germline loops: CDR1 MDHEN, CDR2 SYDVKM. With 4 bases clipped from V and 4 bases from J, the junction kept 4 bases outside the gene matches. The CDR3 contains 16 residues. CDR3 DNA: TGTGCCAGCAGTTCCGGGACAGGGGTCGGGGCCAACGTCCTGACTTTC. This codes for CASSSGTGVGANVLTF.

The chain recombines TRBV5-1 with TRBJ1-1; TRBD1 is a possible D gene (6 bases). V was trimmed by 4 bases and J by 5 bases, leaving 12 bases between them. Germline CDR1 SGHRS, CDR2 YFSETQ. This CDR3 contains 13 residues. The CDR3 is CASSLRQETEAFF. CDR3 coding DNA: TGCGCCAGCAGCCTTAGACAGGAGACTGAAGCTTTCTTT.

J is TRBJ1-5 and V is TRBV2; D is unclear. CDR3 length: 12 amino acids. Germline V gives CDR1 SNHLY, CDR2 FYNNEI. The V gene lost 5 bases and the J gene lost 6 bases, with 8 bases spanning the gap. The CDR3: CASSLQSQPQHF. The DNA for the CDR3 is TGTGCCAGCAGTCTCCAAAGTCAGCCCCAGCATTTT.

The V and J genes are TRBV11-2 and TRBJ2-3; D may be TRBD2 (6 bases). V was clipped by 1 base and J by 1 base, with 18 bases between them. The CDR3 consists of 18 residues. The germline V gene has CDR1 SGHAT and CDR2 FQNNGV. CDR3 in DNA: TGTGCCAGCAGCTTAGGGAGGGGAAAGGGACTCCGCACAGATACGCAGTATTTT. Translated, it gives CASSLGRGKGLRTDTQYF.

This rearrangement joins TRBV21-1 to TRBJ1-1; TRBD1 is the table's D call and was not checked against the DNA. TRBV21-1 counts as a pseudogene. The CDR3 contains 14 residues. CDR3 nucleotides: TGTGCCAGCAGCAAAGAACAGACAGGACTTGAAGCTTTCTTT. Protein sequence: CASSKEQTGLEAFF.

The table lists this clone with a count of one. The chain joins TRBV2 to TRBJ2-2; 9 bases match TRBD1. J gave up 8 bases and V 7 bases, and 5 bases lay outside the gene matches. CDR1 and CDR2 (germline): SNHLY, FYNNEI. The CDR3 has 13 residues. The CDR3 DNA reads as TGTGCCAGCACTGGACAGGGGTTAGGGGAGCTGTTTTTT. Translated: CASTGQGLGELFF.

The chain links TRBV4-1 to TRBJ1-4, with 8 bases fitting TRBD1. The germline CDR1 and CDR2 sequences are MGHRA and YSYEKL. This CDR3 comprises 20 residues. The junction had 20 bases not matched to a gene; V was cut back by 5 bases and J by 3 bases. The CDR3: CASSSLPLKTTGGSNEKLFF. In nucleotides, the CDR3 is TGCGCCAGCAGCTCCCTCCCCTTAAAAACCACAGGGGGTTCTAATGAAAAACTGTTTTTT.

J is TRBJ1-5 and V is TRBV27; 9 bases map to TRBD1. V was clipped by 5 bases and J by 0 bases; unmatched bases: 5. Looked up from germline, CDR1 is MNHEY and CDR2 is SMNVEV (reference sequence). The CDR3 contains 16 residues. CDR3 sequence (DNA): TGTGCCAGCAGTAAGCAACAGGGGGCTAGCAATCAGCCCCAGCATTTT. It translates to CASSKQQGASNQPQHF.

J is TRBJ2-2 and V is TRBV7-7, with D possibly TRBD1 on 6 matching bases. Germline CDR1 and CDR2: SSHAT and FNYEAQ (reference sequence). The length of the CDR3 is 15 residues. V was trimmed by 4 bases and J by 0 bases, leaving 9 bases between them. Here the CDR3 DNA reads TGTGCCAGCAGCTGGGACACCTCGAACACCGGGGAGCTGTTTTTT. Its protein is CASSWDTSNTGELFF.

CDR3: CASSIDLSGIDTGELFF. The CDR3, as DNA: TGTGCCAGTAGTATAGATCTATCGGGGATTGACACCGGGGAGCTGTTTTTT. The gene calls are TRBV19 and TRBJ2-2, with D possibly being TRBD2 (5 bases). Trimming removed 0 bases from V and 3 bases from J, with 14 bases in between. Germline loops: CDR1 LNHDA, CDR2 SQIVND (reference sequence). The CDR3 runs to 17 residues.

The CDR3 bases are TGTGCCAGCAGTGAGGGGGGCCCTCTAACAGATACGCAGTATTTT. Translating gives CASSEGGPLTDTQYF. The chain is built from TRBV2 and TRBJ2-3, with D perhaps given as TRBD1 or TRBD2 (6 bases each). Trimming stripped 3 bases from V and 3 bases from J, with 13 bases between. Germline values: CDR1 SNHLY, CDR2 FYNNEI. The CDR3 contains 15 residues.

The chain carries TRBV23-1 and TRBJ1-1; D is possibly TRBD1 (6 bases). TRBV23-1 carries the ORF label, with uncertain function. The CDR3 covers 15 residues. The V end lost 9 bases, the J end lost 8 bases, and 25 bases lay between the germline ends. The CDR3 DNA reads TGCGCCAGTTCTCAAGGCCCATGGGACATCAAAGAAGCTTTCTTT. Protein: CASSQGPWDIKEAFF.

The chain links TRBV5-1 to TRBJ1-1; D call uncertain. V lost 4 bases and J lost 1, with 8 bases in between. Per the germline V gene, CDR1 is SGHRS and CDR2 is YFSETQ. The CDR3 consists of 13 residues. DNA for the CDR3: TGCGCCAGCAGCCCAAACACGAACACTGAAGCTTTCTTT. Residues: CASSPNTNTEAFF.

The V and J genes are TRBV4-1 and TRBJ1-3, with TRBD1 matching 11 bases. CDR1 and CDR2 from the germline V gene are MGHRA and YSYEKL. This CDR3 comprises 16 residues. V shed 0 bases and J 8 bases; nucleotides not matched to a gene: 6. The CDR3 is CASSQDPPGQGDTIYF. CDR3 DNA: TGCGCCAGCAGCCAAGATCCCCCGGGACAGGGGGACACCATATATTTT.

The sample holds one count of this clone. The chain links TRBV23-1 to TRBJ1-1; no reliable D call. TRBV23-1 is an ORF; its function is uncertain. The CDR3 contains 12 residues. Trimming cost V 2 bases and J 6 bases, with 7 bases left between them. The CDR3 protein is CASSQEVAEAFF. The CDR3 DNA reads as TGCGCCAGCAGTCAAGAGGTAGCTGAAGCTTTCTTT.

The J gene is TRBJ2-2, the V gene TRBV28; 11 bases align to TRBD2. The CDR3 is 16 amino acids. V lost 5 bases and J lost 5; bases outside the gene matches: 7. Per the germline V gene, CDR1 is MDHEN and CDR2 is SYDVKM. CDR3 region: CASSPWTSGSTGELFF. In nucleotides, the CDR3 is TGTGCCAGCAGTCCGTGGACTAGCGGGTCAACCGGGGAGCTGTTTTTT.

The V and J genes are TRBV5-8 and TRBJ2-6, with 8 bases identical to TRBD2. Unmatched junction bases numbered 6, after V lost 4 bases and J lost 0 bases. The CDR3 is made up of 17 amino acids. CDR1 SGHTS and CDR2 YDEGEE come from the germline V gene. This CDR3 reads CASSHTSGSSGANVLTF. CDR3 in DNA: TGTGCCAGCAGCCACACTAGCGGTAGCTCTGGGGCCAACGTCCTGACTTTC.

V and J are TRBV5-1 and TRBJ1-1; 9 nucleotides line up with TRBD1. Trimming cost V 0 bases and J 8 bases; bases outside gene matches: 11. The CDR3 is 16 residues long. Per the germline V gene, CDR1 is SGHRS and CDR2 is YFSETQ. The CDR3 loop reads CASSLGTGGFSQEAFF. The CDR3 DNA reads as TGCGCCAGCAGCTTGGGTACAGGGGGCTTTAGCCAAGAAGCTTTCTTT.

The chain links TRBV21-1 to TRBJ2-3; the table assigns TRBD1, which was not confirmed against the DNA. TRBV21-1 is flagged as a pseudogene. The CDR3 has 15 amino acids. Here the CDR3 DNA reads TGTGCCAGCAGCGTGGCTACAGTCATGCAAGATACGCAGTATTTT. Its protein is CASSVATVMQDTQYF.

The chain has TRBV18 and TRBJ1-2, with D perhaps matching TRBD1 (6 bases). The V end was cut by 5 bases, the J end by 1 base, with 8 bases between. This CDR3 contains 13 residues. The germline CDR1 and CDR2 sequences are KGHSH and LQKENI. The CDR3 coding sequence is TGTGCCAGCTCATCGGACAGTAACTATGGCTACACCTTC. This gives the protein CASSSDSNYGYTF.

This chain connects TRBV29-1 to TRBJ2-3; D not resolved. There are 13 residues in the CDR3. Germline V gives CDR1 SQVTM, CDR2 ANQGSEA. The V and J ends lost 4 bases and 2 bases respectively, with 10 bases between them. The CDR3 here is CSVGRQLTDTQYF. CDR3 bases: TGCAGCGTTGGCCGGCAGCTCACAGATACGCAGTATTTT.